The 27 T cell receptor beta chains presented below share a single source sample, sequenced in a study of cytomegalovirus exposure and HLA in healthy donors. Produced via immunoSEQ multiplex PCR; TCRdb's table is partial and in-frame only. The repertoire has 130,000 or so clones, about nine tenths of them found once; the top ten carry about 3%. The sequenced material came from PBMCs. The source of these receptors is a man aged 25 to 45 in good health and CMV-seronegative.

CDR3 region: CASSYSGAYNEQFF. The CDR3 DNA reads as TGTGCCAGCTCGTACAGCGGTGCCTACAATGAGCAGTTCTTC. The gene calls are TRBV11-2 and TRBJ2-1; maybe TRBD2 (5 bases). Germline CDR1 SGHAT, CDR2 FQNNGV. This CDR3 is built from 14 residues. Trimming removed 8 bases from V and 2 bases from J, with 13 bases in between.

This clone appeared a single time. J is TRBJ1-2 and V is TRBV5-1; 8 bases line up with TRBD1. The CDR3 runs to 12 residues. Losses at the gene ends were 9 bases for V and 6 bases for J; bases not matched to a gene: 7. Per germline, CDR1 SGHRS and CDR2 YFSETQ. CDR3 protein: CATWTGMDGYTF. The CDR3 bases are TGCGCCACCTGGACAGGGATGGATGGCTACACCTTC.

DNA for the CDR3: TGCGCCAGCAGCCAAGAGGGGGGGAACCAAGAGACCCAGTACTTC. Its protein is CASSQEGGNQETQYF. This chain joins TRBV4-3 and TRBJ2-5; 7 bases fit TRBD2. Germline values: CDR1 LGHNA, CDR2 YSLEER. The CDR3 is 15 residues long. Trimming removed 0 bases from V and 0 bases from J; junction bases left unmatched: 1.

The V and J genes are TRBV5-6 and TRBJ2-6; D gene unclear. The CDR3 has 18 amino acids. V was shortened by 2 bases and J by 0 bases, with 15 bases between the two germline ends. The germline CDR1 and CDR2 sequences are SGHDT and YYEEEE. CDR3 bases: TGTGCCAGCAGCTTAACAACCCTTATCTTCTCTGGGGCCAACGTCCTGACTTTC. Amino acid sequence: CASSLTTLIFSGANVLTF.

This chain links TRBV4-1 with TRBJ2-7; 9 positions agree with TRBD1. Germline V lookup: CDR1 MGHRA, CDR2 YSYEKL. CDR3 length: 16 amino acids. V lost 1 base and J lost 0; bases outside the gene matches: 4. The CDR3 DNA sequence: TGCGCCAGCAGCCAAGGGGGGACAGGGAGCTCCTACGAGCAGTACTTC. Translated, it gives CASSQGGTGSSYEQYF.

This chain uses TRBV7-8 with TRBJ1-6; D is possibly TRBD1 (5 bases). Per the germline V gene, CDR1 is SGHVS and CDR2 is FQNEAQ. This CDR3 has 16 residues. Between the trimmed V and J ends, which lost 5 bases and 4 bases, there was a span of 15 bases. This chain's CDR3 is CASSPITGVYNSPLHF. The DNA for the CDR3 is TGTGCCAGCAGCCCCATCACGGGGGTTTATAATTCACCCCTCCACTTT.

This chain connects TRBV11-2 to TRBJ2-2, with D perhaps TRBD2 (6 bases). This CDR3 is built from 16 residues. V lost 4 bases and J lost 1, with 13 bases in between. Germline V gene lookup returns CDR1 SGHAT and CDR2 FQNNGV. CDR3 sequence: CASSWGGAGNTGELFF. The DNA of the CDR3 is TGTGCCAGCAGCTGGGGCGGAGCGGGGAACACCGGGGAGCTGTTTTTT.

This clone was counted a single time. The V call is TRBV6-6, the J call TRBJ2-1; 8 bases align to TRBD1. From germline, CDR1 is MNHNY and CDR2 SVGAGI (reference sequence). CDR3 length equals 14 residues. Trimming cost V 2 bases and J 7 bases; bases outside gene matches: 4. The CDR3 bases are TGTGCCAGCAGTTACCCCCAGGGGGCTAATGAGCAGTTCTTC. This sequence encodes CASSYPQGANEQFF.

This chain joins TRBV19 and TRBJ2-7, with D maybe TRBD1 (6 bases). V lost 6 bases and J lost 1, with 13 bases in between. The CDR3 length is 14 residues. Germline V CDR1 and CDR2: LNHDA, SQIVND (reference sequence). The chain's CDR3 is CASSSVGTSYEQYF. CDR3 nucleotides: TGTGCCAGTAGCTCCGTCGGGACATCCTACGAGCAGTACTTC.

This rearrangement joins TRBV9 to TRBJ1-1, with D possibly matching TRBD1 (5 bases). The CDR3 is 16 residues long. Trimming removed 3 bases at V and 4 bases at J, with 19 bases between. Germline CDR1 SGDLS, CDR2 YYNGEE. In DNA form, the CDR3 reads TGTGCCAGCAGCGCCCAAGGGGCAGGGAAGGGCACTGAAGCTTTCTTT. Its translation: CASSAQGAGKGTEAFF.

This chain joins TRBV27 and TRBJ1-6; a weak D match, TRBD1 (6 bases). Germline-derived CDR1 and CDR2 are MNHEY and SMNVEV (reference sequence). V was cut by 7 bases and J by 0 bases, with 16 bases left in between. The CDR3 is 17 residues long. The CDR3 bases are TGTGCCAGCATTACACAGGGATTTAGCTCCTATAATTCACCCCTCCACTTT. Translation: CASITQGFSSYNSPLHF.

This clone was seen only a few times. The chain joins TRBV7-3 to TRBJ2-7; 7 bases are shared with TRBD1. The germline V gene has CDR1 SGHTA and CDR2 FQGTGA. This CDR3 spans 13 amino acids. Trimming cost V 5 bases and J 11 bases; bases outside gene matches: 12. CDR3 sequence (DNA): TGTGCCAGCAGCGCCAACCCTACAGGGGTTAAGTACTTC. It codes for CASSANPTGVKYF.

The chain recombines TRBV6-4 with TRBJ2-7; D gene ambiguous. The CDR3 contains 16 residues. V was shortened by 0 bases and J by 2 bases, with 14 bases between the two germline ends. Looked up from germline, CDR1 is MRHNA and CDR2 is SNTAGT. The CDR3 loop reads CASSDSINNSPYEQYF. The CDR3 DNA follows: TGTGCCAGCAGTGACTCGATCAATAACTCTCCCTACGAGCAGTACTTC.

CDR3: CASSTGAGRETQYF. For the CDR3, the DNA is TGCGCCAGCAGCACGGGAGCGGGGCGAGAGACCCAGTACTTC. The gene calls are TRBV5-1 and TRBJ2-5, with 7 bases identical to TRBD2. Germline CDR1 is SGHRS and CDR2 is YFSETQ. With V trimmed by 4 bases and J by 4 bases, 7 bases remained unmatched. The CDR3 loop spans 14 amino acids.

This clone was picked up one time. The chain uses TRBV18 and TRBJ2-7; weak D call: TRBD2 (6 bases). Germline V lookup: CDR1 KGHSH, CDR2 LQKENI. V dropped 6 bases and J dropped 0 bases, with 15 bases sitting between them. There are 15 residues in the CDR3. The CDR3 DNA follows: TGTGCCAGCTCGACGGATCTCGGGAGCTCCTACGAGCAGTACTTC. It is translated as CASSTDLGSSYEQYF.

The rearrangement joins TRBV9 to TRBJ1-1; possible D gene TRBD1, 5 bases. Germline loops: CDR1 SGDLS, CDR2 YYNGEE. CDR3 length: 14 residues. Trimming cost V 0 bases and J 4 bases, with 10 bases left between them. The CDR3 DNA reads as TGTGCCAGCAGCGTAGAGGAGGGGATCACTGAAGCTTTCTTT. This codes for CASSVEEGITEAFF.

This clone was seen more than once but under ten times. CDR3 sequence: CASTGTLLSPLHF. The CDR3 coding sequence is TGTGCCAGCACCGGGACACTCCTTTCACCCCTCCACTTT. J is TRBJ1-6 and V is TRBV27, with D possibly being TRBD1 (6 bases). CDR1 MNHEY and CDR2 SMNVEV come from the germline V gene (reference sequence). The CDR3 contains 13 residues. Trimming stripped 7 bases from V and 9 bases from J, with 13 bases between.

The chain uses TRBV9 and TRBJ1-1, with TRBD1 matching 7 bases. CDR3 length: 15 residues. V was clipped by 3 bases and J by 2 bases; unmatched bases: 7. Germline V CDR1 and CDR2: SGDLS, YYNGEE. For the CDR3, the DNA is TGTGCCAGCAGCGGAAGACAGGGAAGTAACACTGAAGCTTTCTTT. This translates into CASSGRQGSNTEAFF.

This clone was seen just once. The chain carries TRBV15 and TRBJ1-4; unclear D gene. CDR3 length: 13 residues. Germline lookup yields CDR1 LNHNV and CDR2 YYDKDF (reference sequence). The V gene lost 0 bases and the J gene lost 7 bases, with 6 bases spanning the gap. Here the CDR3 reads CATSRDRVEKLFF. As DNA, the CDR3 is TGTGCCACCAGCAGAGATCGCGTTGAAAAACTGTTTTTT.

The V call is TRBV5-1, the J call TRBJ1-5, with a possible D match to TRBD1 (5 bases). The CDR3 runs 14 residues. Germline CDR1 and CDR2: SGHRS and YFSETQ. V was cut by 0 bases and J by 5 bases, with 9 bases left in between. DNA of the CDR3: TGCGCCAGCAGCTTGGGGACACTCGATCAGCCCCAGCATTTT. Encoded protein: CASSLGTLDQPQHF.

The CDR3 reads CASSLGQGTYGYTF. CDR3 nucleotides: TGTGCCAGCAGCCTCGGACAGGGGACCTATGGCTACACCTTC. The rearrangement uses TRBV7-9 and TRBJ1-2; 9 bases fit TRBD1. CDR3 length: 14 amino acids. Per germline, CDR1 SEHNR and CDR2 FQNEAQ (reference sequence). V dropped 5 bases and J dropped 4; count of bases not matched to a gene: 5.

This clone showed up just once. The chain joins TRBV6-1 to TRBJ2-1; 10 bases match TRBD1. The CDR3 is made up of 15 amino acids. Losses at the gene ends were 5 bases for V and 8 bases for J; bases not matched to a gene: 9. Germline assignment: CDR1 MNHNS and CDR2 SASEGT. In nucleotides, the CDR3 is TGTGCCAGCAGTCTCGGGACAGGGGTGGAGTATGAGCAGTTCTTC. This sequence encodes CASSLGTGVEYEQFF.

The sample holds a few counts of this clone. The V gene is TRBV15, the J gene TRBJ1-5; 7 positions match TRBD1. The CDR3 extends over 16 amino acids. Germline values: CDR1 LNHNV, CDR2 YYDKDF (reference sequence). V shed 0 bases, J shed 5 bases, and the junction held 7 bases outside the gene matches. CDR3 in DNA: TGTGCCACCAGCAGAGATGGGAGACAGGGCGATCAGCCCCAGCATTTT. Amino acids: CATSRDGRQGDQPQHF.

The chain recombines TRBV5-4 with TRBJ1-2, with 8 bases that match TRBD1. Germline V gene lookup returns CDR1 SGHNT and CDR2 YYREEE (reference sequence). The CDR3 runs 13 residues. V was pared by 2 bases and J by 6 bases, with 3 bases of the junction left unmatched. DNA of the CDR3: TGTGCCAGCAGCTTCCAGGGGGCGGATGGCTACACCTTC. It yields the protein CASSFQGADGYTF.

Here the CDR3 DNA reads TGTGCCACCAGCAGAGACAACTACGAGCAGTACTTC. This gives the protein CATSRDNYEQYF. The rearrangement uses TRBV15 and TRBJ2-7; D call uncertain. Per germline, CDR1 LNHNV and CDR2 YYDKDF (reference sequence). The CDR3 is 12 amino acids. V lost 0 bases, J lost 3 bases, and 3 bases lay in between. Combining the CDR3 with reference TRBV15 and TRBJ2-7 gives the whole variable domain DAMVIQNPRYQVTQFGKPVTLSCSQTLNHNVMYWYQQKSSQAPKLLFHYYDKDFNNEADTPDNFQSRRPNTSFCFLDIRSPGLGDTAMYLCATSRDNYEQYFGPGTRLTVT.

This chain links TRBV5-5 with TRBJ2-7, with 7 bases identical to TRBD2. Looked up from germline, CDR1 is SGHKS and CDR2 is YYEKEE (reference sequence). The V gene end was trimmed by 4 bases and the J gene end by 5 bases; junction bases not matched to a gene: 9. The CDR3 has 14 residues. The CDR3 loop reads CASSPGGGDHEQYF. CDR3 nucleotide sequence: TGTGCCAGCAGCCCCGGCGGGGGTGACCACGAGCAGTACTTC.

The chain joins TRBV25-1 to TRBJ1-4, with TRBD1 identical over 7 bases. Trimming took 3 bases from V and 2 from J; bases not matched to a gene: 6. Per the germline V gene, CDR1 is MGHDK and CDR2 is SYGVNS. The CDR3 length is 16 residues. The CDR3 nucleotides read TGTGCCAGCAGTGACTATTACAGGGGTACTAATGAAAAACTGTTTTTT. Protein: CASSDYYRGTNEKLFF.